This TCR beta chain came from a study of shared clonotypes between healthy human individuals (dated by TCRdb to the early 2020s). With respect to the entire study: Three men and a couple of women, aged 18 to 49 years, made up the cohort. For each donor, three plates each were used for CD4 naive and CD4 memory, two plates were used for CD8 naive, and one plate was used for CD8 memory. The study deeply sequenced blood TCR repertoires of five healthy adults to estimate repertoire size and the extent of clonotype sharing between individuals. Libraries were prepared and TCR repertoires were sequenced by different laboratories using diverse techniques, in order to increase sequencing depth and limit assay-specific biases. Each donor's leukapheresis produced roughly between roughly 0.94 and 9.5 billion PBMCs. Findings and caveats that apply to the study as a whole: Naive subsets generally had larger estimated clonotype richness than memory subsets did. Based on pairwise subsampling, the degree of clonotype sharing among donors was expected to be affected by sequencing depth. About 5% of naive CD4, approximately 3.7% of naive CD8, 2.3% of memory CD4, and about 0.4% of memory CD8 clonotypes were shared across a few donors. Incomplete sequencing was indicated by rarefaction of sorted-subset datasets, despite the large sequencing depth. Because the study included a small number of donors, the genetic and exposure-history diversity represented was limited. Higher generation probabilities were observed for clonotypes shared by all four sorted-subset donors than for non-shared clonotypes. Sampling was restricted to blood, and TCR repertoires in tissues likely differ from the TCR repertoires found in blood.

Comments on this clone: There is no known antigen for this receptor. Nothing much larger sits one base from this clone, and base qualities are not available.

For this chain, trimming is 5 bases at the V end and 4 bases at the J end, and the number of junction bases without a gene match is 3. The CDR1 and CDR2 encoded by the germline V gene (reference sequence) are PRHDT and FYEKMQ. The CDR3 covers 13 residues, taking in both the cysteine and the phenylalanine. Solely the CDR3 DNA is kept, with 39 bases framed from the first base. Donors were healthy HIV-negative adults with no recently reported acute infections or vaccinations. Every donor was a Caucasian adult living in Nashville, Tennessee, USA. Magnetic negative selection was used to enrich CD4+ T cells, after which naive cells were positively selected on CD45RA and the negative fraction became the memory subset. After blood collection by leukapheresis, PBMCs were isolated using Ficoll-Histopaque density gradient centrifugation and then cryopreserved in the vapor phase of liquid nitrogen. Analytical flow cytometry was used to check the purity and quantity of every magnetically sorted T cell population. Genomic DNA was isolated from every sorted fraction and measured by UV absorbance on a Nanodrop 2000c.

Using the deep immunoSEQ assay, multiplex PCR amplified TCR CDR3 regions from genomic DNA. Extracted genomic DNA from each cell subset was spread evenly across all wells of several immunoSEQ 96-well plates, with each plate serving as a replicate. For sorted subsets, approximately 190 ng genomic DNA, equal to about 30,000 T cell genomes, was loaded into each replicate PCR. Purified libraries were quantified with a Qubit 3.0 fluorometer, sized on a Bioanalyzer 2100, and re-quantified with the KAPA Library Quantification kit. Every immunoSEQ 96-well plate was sequenced on a separate single-read 150-cycle Illumina NextSeq 550 flow cell. The source study handled its data this way. Because the immunoSEQ output included only junctional sequences and no quality scores, the filtering could not be the same as the filtering used for full-length reads. Sequences were annotated with PyIR, a Python wrapper for IgBLAST v1.9, and V/J genes and CDR3 were assigned using IMGT germline references. Reads were removed for weak V/J assignments (E-value above 1e-6), missing CDR3, stop codons, out-of-frame junctions, or ambiguous translated residues. V3J clonotypes were defined as sequences sharing an identical inferred V gene, J gene, and CDR3 amino acid sequence. Percentage overlap between repertoires was calculated by dividing the number of shared unique clonotypes by the size of the smaller repertoire. Repertoire richness was assessed with RTK rarefaction, the Chao1 estimator, and Recon v2.1 estimates of unobserved clonotypes. Generation probabilities for all TCRbeta clonotypes obtained by the gDNA method from a handful of donors were computed using OLGA. Sourced from immuneACCESS, this table was stored by TCRdb with only in-frame sequences that have V and J called. A share of the clones is absent; for the studies checked, an unresolved V gene accounts for under half, and the remainder has no known explanation. V, J and clone size derive from that table, while D and trimming were established from the DNA sequence. Within this sample are some 2,400,000 clones, with approximately 96% of them counted one time only. The ten largest account for roughly 0.13% of the sample.

The chain is made from TRBV13 and TRBJ2-5; the junction holds 8 bases that match TRBD2. This clonotype was sampled from a man aged 18 to 30 in good health. The sample was naive CD4+ T cells sorted from blood. The sample's cell subset or site label is to be understood as: CD45RA+ positively selected. The CDR3 reads as follows: CASSRGGTETQYF. The nucleotide sequence reads TGTGCCAGCAGCCGGGGGGGCACAGAGACCCAGTACTTC.